Listed below are T cell receptor beta chains from one sample, sequenced in a study of T cells in Graves' hyperthyroidism and ophthalmopathy. TCRdb called the multiplex PCR reads again in MiXCR, with one record for every CDR3 protein. The table includes hundreds of thousands of distinct CDR3 sequences, under 20% detected once. The sample consisted of blood. The source of these receptors is a woman aged 45-60 years with Graves' hyperthyroidism that later progressed to Graves' ophthalmopathy. The CDR3 runs from the conserved cysteine through the conserved F or W. The D gene is left open where the match is weak. Where a row states a size, it is once, few, many or the class of an expanded clone; other rows omit it.

TRBD2 TRBJ2-1 16 once TRBV11-2 TGTGCCAGCAGCCCCAGACTAGCGGGGGGGCCGGATGAGCAGTTCTTC CASSPRLAGGPDEQFF
NA TRBJ2-2 13 NA TRBV7-3 TGTGCCAGCAGGACAACAGGGTACGGGGAGCTGTTTTTT CASRTTGYGELFF
NA TRBJ1-3 15 NA TRBV7-2 TGTGCCAGCAGCTGGGATCCCACGCACCTAAACACCATATATTTT CASSWDPTHLNTIYF
NA TRBJ1-6 14 many TRBV30 TGTGCCTGGGATCTGAGGGCGGGGAATTCACCCCTCCACTTT CAWDLRAGNSPLHF
NA TRBJ2-7 13 NA TRBV4-1 TGCGCCAGCAGCCAAGAAGGCCAGCGTGAGCAGTACTTC CASSQEGQREQYF
NA TRBJ1-4 14 NA TRBV11-2 TGTGCCAGCAGCTTAAGTTGGGGGGATGAAAAACTGTTTTTT CASSLSWGDEKLFF
NA TRBJ1-4 16 NA TRBV7-6 TGTGCCAGCAGCTTAGGAACGAAGAGAATAAATGAAAAACTGTTTTTT CASSLGTKRINEKLFF
NA TRBJ2-1 14 NA TRBV7-3 TGTGCCAGCAGCTTAGGCGGCCTCTACAATGAGCAGTTCTTC CASSLGGLYNEQFF
NA TRBJ2-7 13 NA TRBV6-2/TRBV6-3 TGTGCCAGCGGACAAACTAGGGCCTACGAGCAGTACTTC CASGQTRAYEQYF
NA TRBJ1-2 16 few TRBV5-5 TGTGCCAGCAGCTTGGAAGGGGGGACCCACTCCTATGGCTACACCTTC CASSLEGGTHSYGYTF
NA TRBJ1-6 14 many TRBV30 TGTGCCTGGAGTACCCAACAGTTGGGTTCACCCCTCCACTTT CAWSTQQLGSPLHF
NA TRBJ2-3 14 NA TRBV19 TGTGCCAGTACCATCGGACTCAACACAGATACGCAGTATTTT CASTIGLNTDTQYF
TRBD1 TRBJ1-4 16 NA TRBV6-5 TGTGCCAGCAGTTCCTTCGAGACGACAGGGGTTGAAAAACTGTTTTTT CASSSFETTGVEKLFF
TRBD1 TRBJ1-4 15 few TRBV9 TGTGCCAGCAGCTCCCGGGACAGGGCGTTGGAAAAACTGTTTTTT CASSSRDRALEKLFF